These T cell receptor beta chains were read from a single sample in a study of radiation and T cells in renal cell carcinoma. Profiling relied on immunoSEQ multiplex PCR, and the TCRdb table lists in-frame clones only, not all of them. The profile shows 140,000 to 150,000 clones, less than 90% of them singletons. Specimen: blood, collected from a patient whose treatment included radiotherapy and nephrectomy. These receptors all stem from a woman between 50 and 59 years old with renal cell carcinoma. Each CDR3 is given with its conserved first and last residue. A D gene is named only where the DNA matches it firmly. Some rows have no size entry. The others give once, few or many, or a class for an expanded clone.

D: NA
J: TRBJ2-7
V: TRBV6-6
size: NA
CDR3: CASSYTGEENEQYF
DNA: TGTGCCAGCAGTTACACGGGGGAGGAGAACGAGCAGTACTTC

D: NA
J: TRBJ1-5
V: TRBV28
size: NA
CDR3: CASSLWEGDSNQPQHF
DNA: TGTGCCAGCAGTTTATGGGAGGGGGATAGCAATCAGCCCCAGCATTTT

D: TRBD2
J: TRBJ2-1
V: TRBV5-4
size: few
CDR3: CASSPTSGRYNEQFF
DNA: TGTGCCAGCAGCCCGACTAGCGGGAGGTACAATGAGCAGTTCTTC

D: NA
J: TRBJ2-5
V: TRBV7-2
size: NA
CDR3: CASSLQETQYF
DNA: TGTGCCAGCAGCTTACAAGAGACCCAGTACTTC

D: TRBD2
J: TRBJ2-3
V: TRBV20-1
size: NA
CDR3: CSARLADTQYF
DNA: TGCAGTGCGAGACTAGCGGATACGCAGTATTTT

D: NA
J: TRBJ2-7
V: TRBV19
size: NA
CDR3: CASSRPGTFYEQYF
DNA: TGTGCCAGTAGTCGTCCCGGGACATTCTACGAGCAGTACTTC

D: NA
J: TRBJ1-1
V: TRBV10-3
size: NA
CDR3: CAISDRGEDTEAFF
DNA: TGTGCCATCAGTGATAGGGGGGAGGACACTGAAGCTTTCTTT

D: NA
J: TRBJ1-4
V: TRBV7-2
size: NA
CDR3: CASSPRGKGEKLFF
DNA: TGTGCCAGCAGCCCGAGGGGGAAGGGTGAAAAACTGTTTTTT

D: TRBD1
J: TRBJ2-5
V: TRBV18
size: NA
CDR3: CASSPRQGVQETQYF
DNA: TGTGCCAGCTCACCCAGACAGGGGGTCCAAGAGACCCAGTACTTC

D: TRBD1
J: TRBJ1-4
V: TRBV5-6
size: NA
CDR3: CASSFFEQGAYDEKLFF
DNA: TGTGCCAGCAGCTTTTTCGAACAGGGGGCGTATGATGAAAAACTGTTTTTT

D: NA
J: TRBJ2-7
V: TRBV13
size: NA
CDR3: CASSARLASYEQYF
DNA: TGTGCCAGCAGCGCTCGACTTGCCTCCTACGAGCAGTACTTC

D: NA
J: TRBJ2-2
V: TRBV5-1
size: NA
CDR3: CASSDGNTGELFF
DNA: TGCGCCAGCAGCGATGGGAACACCGGGGAGCTGTTTTTT

D: NA
J: TRBJ2-7
V: TRBV5-1
size: NA
CDR3: CASRLEGGRNYEQYF
DNA: TGCGCCAGCAGGCTTGAGGGGGGTCGAAACTACGAGCAGTACTTC

D: NA
J: TRBJ2-1
V: TRBV10-1
size: NA
CDR3: CASSESAIFSGEQFF
DNA: TGCGCCAGCAGTGAGTCGGCGATTTTTTCGGGTGAGCAGTTCTTC

D: NA
J: TRBJ1-1
V: TRBV19
size: few
CDR3: CASSISGGVNTEAFF
DNA: TGTGCCAGTAGTATAAGTGGAGGGGTGAACACTGAAGCTTTCTTT

D: NA
J: TRBJ1-2
V: TRBV7-2
size: NA
CDR3: CASSPGGVYGYTF
DNA: TGTGCCAGCAGCCCGGGGGGGGTCTATGGCTACACCTTC

D: TRBD1
J: TRBJ1-1
V: TRBV4-1
size: NA
CDR3: CASSQETGTGRNLDTEAFF
DNA: TGCGCCAGCAGCCAGGAAACCGGGACAGGGCGTAATTTGGACACTGAAGCTTTCTTT

D: TRBD1
J: TRBJ2-7
V: TRBV7-2
size: NA
CDR3: CASSSSWDSEQYF
DNA: TGTGCCAGCAGCTCCAGTTGGGACAGCGAGCAGTACTTC

D: TRBD1
J: TRBJ2-1
V: TRBV7-2
size: NA
CDR3: CASSLGGTGIDEQFF
DNA: TGTGCCAGCAGCTTAGGCGGGACAGGGATTGATGAGCAGTTCTTC

D: NA
J: TRBJ2-1
V: TRBV5-1
size: NA
CDR3: CASSLDPGSYNEQFF
DNA: TGCGCCAGCAGCTTGGACCCAGGCTCCTACAATGAGCAGTTCTTC

D: TRBD2
J: TRBJ2-1
V: TRBV11-2
size: NA
CDR3: CASSFHSGRRDEQFF
DNA: TGTGCCAGCAGCTTCCATAGCGGGAGGAGGGATGAGCAGTTCTTC

D: TRBD1
J: TRBJ1-2
V: TRBV6-5
size: NA
CDR3: CASSYSDRDFYGYTF
DNA: TGTGCCAGCAGTTACTCGGACAGGGATTTTTATGGCTACACCTTC

D: NA
J: TRBJ2-5
V: TRBV1
size: NA
CDR3: CTSSQSGLAGRETQYF
DNA: TGCACCAGCAGCCAGTCGGGACTAGCGGGGCGCGAGACCCAGTACTTC

D: NA
J: TRBJ1-4
V: TRBV15
size: NA
CDR3: CATSREGEKLFF
DNA: TGTGCCACCAGCAGAGAGGGGGAAAAACTGTTTTTT

D: TRBD2
J: TRBJ2-3
V: TRBV10-3
size: NA
CDR3: CAITRGSGGAADTQYF
DNA: TGTGCCATCACTCGAGGGAGCGGGGGGGCCGCAGATACGCAGTATTTT

D: NA
J: TRBJ2-7
V: TRBV6-6
size: NA
CDR3: CASTNVGHTYF
DNA: TGTGCCAGCACCAACGTAGGTCACACTTACTTC

D: NA
J: TRBJ2-2
V: TRBV11-2
size: NA
CDR3: CASSLSRNTGELFF
DNA: TGTGCCAGCAGCTTATCCAGGAACACCGGGGAGCTGTTTTTT

D: NA
J: TRBJ2-1
V: TRBV5-8
size: NA
CDR3: CASSYARWQSNEQFF
DNA: TGTGCCAGCAGCTATGCCCGGTGGCAGTCCAATGAGCAGTTCTTC

D: NA
J: TRBJ1-5
V: TRBV30
size: few
CDR3: CAWSVRGAQPQHF
DNA: TGTGCCTGGAGTGTACGGGGAGCTCAGCCCCAGCATTTT

D: TRBD2
J: TRBJ2-7
V: TRBV6-1
size: once
CDR3: CATLLTSDEQYF
DNA: TGTGCCACCCTTTTGACTAGCGACGAGCAGTACTTC

D: NA
J: TRBJ1-1
V: TRBV5-1
size: NA
CDR3: CASTLGQAGNTEAFF
DNA: TGCGCCAGCACCTTAGGGCAGGCGGGGAACACTGAAGCTTTCTTT

D: TRBD1
J: TRBJ1-2
V: TRBV10-3
size: NA
CDR3: CAIRTTGTIYGYTF
DNA: TGTGCCATCAGGACGACAGGGACGATATATGGCTACACCTTC

D: NA
J: TRBJ2-5
V: TRBV9
size: NA
CDR3: CASSAHSSKETQYF
DNA: TGTGCCAGCAGCGCCCACAGTAGCAAAGAGACCCAGTACTTC